These 29 T cell receptor beta chains were sequenced from one sample in a study of identical twins. TCRdb reprocessed the 5' RACE reads via MiXCR and lists one record per CDR3 protein. The repertoire holds 500,000 to 650,000 distinct CDR3 sequences, with under 8.5% as singletons. Another study also made use of these data, one on yellow fever vaccine responses in identical twins.

The material sequenced was PBMCs. The receptors derive from a woman aged 18 to 35 in good health.

The sample holds a few counts of this clonotype. The V and J genes are TRBV2 and TRBJ2-2, with D possibly matching TRBD1 (5 bases). Germline values: CDR1 SNHLY, CDR2 FYNNEI. V was clipped by 4 bases and J by 1 base, with 16 bases between them. The CDR3 has 17 amino acids. The CDR3 protein is CASSGTPERMNTGELFF. The CDR3 DNA reads as TGTGCCAGCAGTGGGACACCCGAAAGGATGAACACCGGGGAGCTGTTTTTT.

V usage is TRBV20-1 and J usage is TRBJ2-2, with 9 bases lining up with TRBD2. The CDR3 covers 17 residues. Germline trimming cut 0 bases from V and 4 bases from J; bases unmatched to any gene: 9. The germline gives CDR1 DFQATT, CDR2 SNEGSKA (reference sequence). The CDR3 sequence is CSARDVGLAGTTGELFF. CDR3 nucleotide sequence: TGCAGTGCTAGAGATGTTGGGCTAGCGGGGACCACCGGGGAGCTGTTTTTT.

This chain uses TRBV11-2 with TRBJ2-1; 8 bases agree with TRBD2. The V and J ends lost 5 bases and 6 bases, in that order; junction bases with no gene match: 12. Germline V CDR1 and CDR2: SGHAT, FQNNGV. This CDR3 spans 16 amino acids. Here the CDR3 reads CASSTRGIAGINEQFF. In DNA, the CDR3 is TGTGCCAGCAGCACCCGGGGGATAGCGGGGATCAATGAGCAGTTCTTC.

CDR3 loop: CASSQQPGTSLRETQYF. CDR3 sequence (DNA): TGTGCCAGCAGCCAACAGCCCGGGACTAGCCTCCGAGAGACCCAGTACTTC. The chain is built from TRBV6-1 and TRBJ2-5; 9 positions agree with TRBD2. The CDR3 has 17 amino acids. Unmatched junction bases numbered 15, after V lost 6 bases and J lost 4 bases. Germline-derived CDR1 and CDR2 are MNHNS and SASEGT.

This clonotype has ten or more counts. The J gene is TRBJ2-2, the V gene TRBV5-6; tentative D call: TRBD1 (6 bases). CDR3 size: 16 residues. Trimming removed 2 bases from V and 5 bases from J, with 16 bases in between. Germline values: CDR1 SGHDT, CDR2 YYEEEE. The CDR3 here is CASSFPVDSTTGELFF. The CDR3 nucleotides are TGTGCCAGCAGCTTCCCTGTGGACAGCACGACCGGGGAGCTGTTTTTT. Full variable domain (missing parts from reference TRBV5-6 and TRBJ2-2): DAGVTQSPTHLIKTRGQQVTLRCSPKSGHDTVSWYQQALGQGPQFIFQYYEEEERQRGNFPDRFSGHQFPNYSSELNVNALLLGDSALYLCASSFPVDSTTGELFFGEGSRLTVL.

V and J are TRBV18 and TRBJ2-1, with TRBD2 matching 7 bases. Germline V gives CDR1 KGHSH, CDR2 LQKENI. This CDR3 is built from 13 residues. V trimming: 5 bases; J trimming: 6 bases; junction bases outside the gene matches: 4. The CDR3 spells CASSGLEFNEQFF. As DNA, the CDR3 is TGTGCCAGCTCAGGACTAGAGTTCAATGAGCAGTTCTTC. The entire variable domain, with the rest obtained from reference TRBV18 and TRBJ2-1, is as follows: NAGVMQNPRHLVRRRGQEARLRCSPMKGHSHVYWYRQLPEEGLKFMVYLQKENIIDESGMPKERFSAEFPKEGPSILRIQQVVRGDSAAYFCASSGLEFNEQFFGPGTRLTVL.

This clonotype occurred once. J is TRBJ2-3 and V is TRBV20-1; no definite D call. The CDR3 runs to 13 residues. In germline, CDR1 is DFQATT, CDR2 SNEGSKA (reference sequence). V was cut by 6 bases and J by 2 bases, with 12 bases left in between. The CDR3 DNA follows: TGCAGTGCCGACACTGAGTTCACAGATACGCAGTATTTT. As protein: CSADTEFTDTQYF.

This clonotype has more than one count but fewer than ten. The V and J genes are TRBV15 and TRBJ2-3; D uncertain. This CDR3 contains 15 residues. With 5 bases removed from V and 2 bases from J, the gap between germline ends came to 14 bases. Germline-derived CDR1 and CDR2 are LNHNV and YYDKDF (reference sequence). The CDR3 is CATSFWPKDTDTQYF. The CDR3 DNA sequence: TGTGCCACCAGCTTCTGGCCCAAAGACACAGATACGCAGTATTTT.

This clonotype was observed a handful of times. The rearrangement links TRBV12-3 or TRBV12-4 to TRBJ1-2, with D possibly being TRBD1 (6 bases). The CDR3 sequence is 16 residues long. Deletions cut 7 bases from V and 3 bases from J, with 21 bases between. The CDR3 loop reads CASMRTAGSLDYGYTF. CDR3 in DNA: TGTGCCAGCATGAGGACAGCGGGCAGTCTCGACTATGGCTACACCTTC.

This clonotype was found once. The rearrangement uses TRBV28 and TRBJ2-2, with D possibly TRBD1 on 6 matching bases. Trimming shortened V by 1 base and J by 6 bases, and 15 bases separated the two germline ends. CDR3 length equals 16 residues. The germline V gene encodes CDR1 MDHEN and CDR2 SYDVKM. CDR3 bases: TGTGCCAGCAGTTTATTTCCAGGGGATAGCGCCGGGGAGCTGTTTTTT. Encoded protein: CASSLFPGDSAGELFF.

Only one count was recorded for this clonotype. The V gene is TRBV27, the J gene TRBJ1-1; D not resolved. The V and J ends lost 7 bases and 0 bases respectively, with 12 bases between them. This CDR3 region has 14 residues. Looked up from germline, CDR1 is MNHEY and CDR2 is SMNVEV (reference sequence). The CDR3: CASKFGAMNTEAFF. CDR3 bases: TGTGCCAGCAAATTCGGCGCGATGAACACTGAAGCTTTCTTT.

The chain links TRBV3-1 to TRBJ2-2; 9 bases match TRBD1. V lost 6 bases and J lost 6; bases outside the gene matches: 8. The germline CDR1 and CDR2 sequences are LGHDT and YNNKEL (reference sequence). There are 15 residues in the CDR3. The CDR3 is CASRPTGGVAGELFF. CDR3 sequence (DNA): TGTGCCAGCAGGCCGACAGGGGGGGTAGCCGGGGAGCTGTTTTTT. The full variable domain, in which reference TRBV3-1 and TRBJ2-2 provide the parts outside the CDR3, is DTAVSQTPKYLVTQMGNDKSIKCEQNLGHDTMYWYKQDSKKFLKIMFSYNNKELIINETVPNRFSPKSPDKAHLNLHINSLELGDSAVYFCASRPTGGVAGELFFGEGSRLTVL.

This clonotype came up a few times. The chain combines TRBV12-3 or TRBV12-4 with TRBJ2-7; possibly TRBD1 or TRBD2 for D (5 bases each). This CDR3 has 14 amino acids. V dropped 9 bases and J dropped 5 bases, with 20 bases sitting between them. For the CDR3, the DNA is TGTGCCAGTGCTCGGGACCCCGGGGACCACGAGCAGTACTTC. It yields the protein CASARDPGDHEQYF.

In this sample, this clonotype turned up a few times. The chain couples TRBV20-1 to TRBJ1-6; D unresolved. The CDR3 length is 15 residues. Germline CDR1 and CDR2: DFQATT and SNEGSKA (reference sequence). Trimming left V 6 bases short and J 6 bases short, with 18 bases between. CDR3 amino acids: CSAPGRGGGNSPLHF. CDR3 nucleotide sequence: TGCAGTGCACCGGGGAGAGGTGGTGGTAATTCACCCCTCCACTTT.

This clonotype was seen more than once but under ten times. The V and J genes are TRBV6-5 and TRBJ2-3; TRBD2 matches at 10 bases. The V segment lost 0 bases and the J segment 5 bases; nucleotides outside the gene matches: 5. Germline CDR1 MNHEY, CDR2 SVGAGI. CDR3 size: 16 residues. DNA for the CDR3: TGTGCCAGCAGTTACTCTTTAGCGGGGGGAATAGATACGCAGTATTTT. This codes for CASSYSLAGGIDTQYF.

This chain joins TRBV7-8 and TRBJ2-1, with D perhaps TRBD2 (6 bases). The V gene's germline CDR1 is SGHVS and CDR2 FQNEAQ. V was shortened by 5 bases and J by 4 bases, with 15 bases between the two germline ends. This CDR3 comprises 15 residues. The CDR3 nucleotides read TGTGCCAGCAGCCCCCTTGGAGGGGATTACAATGAGCAGTTCTTC. This gives the protein CASSPLGGDYNEQFF.

V and J are TRBV27 and TRBJ1-2; a possible D gene is TRBD1 (6 bases). Germline-derived CDR1 and CDR2 are MNHEY and SMNVEV (reference sequence). This CDR3 has 17 residues. V was cut by 2 bases and J by 8 bases, with 24 bases left in between. The CDR3 is CASSLRTSSQGMGGYTF. The CDR3 DNA reads TGTGCCAGCAGTTTACGAACGTCATCCCAGGGGATGGGGGGCTACACCTTC.

This clonotype was counted at least ten times. V usage is TRBV5-1 and J usage is TRBJ2-5; D is perhaps TRBD2 (5 bases). V was clipped by 4 bases and J by 2 bases, with 9 bases between them. This CDR3 spans 13 amino acids. The germline V gene has CDR1 SGHRS and CDR2 YFSETQ. CDR3 region: CASSHTGQETQYF. The CDR3 nucleotides are TGCGCCAGCAGCCACACGGGACAAGAGACCCAGTACTTC. The full variable domain, in which reference TRBV5-1 and TRBJ2-5 provide the parts outside the CDR3, is KAGVTQTPRYLIKTRGQQVTLSCSPISGHRSVSWYQQTPGQGLQFLFEYFSETQRNKGNFPGRFSGRQFSNSRSEMNVSTLELGDSALYLCASSHTGQETQYFGPGTRLLVL.

This clonotype has only a few counts. The chain has TRBV11-2 and TRBJ1-6; D unclear. Between the trimmed V and J ends, which lost 0 bases and 10 bases, there was a span of 10 bases. CDR1 and CDR2 (germline): SGHAT, FQNNGV. The CDR3 contains 14 residues. CDR3 amino acids: CASSLDLPRSPLHF. For the CDR3, the DNA is TGTGCCAGCAGCTTAGATCTACCCCGGTCACCCCTCCACTTT.

This clonotype has more than one count but fewer than ten. The chain joins TRBV6-5 to TRBJ2-3, with D hard to call. The CDR3 runs 19 residues. Germline loops: CDR1 MNHEY, CDR2 SVGAGI. The V end lost 2 bases, the J end lost 0 bases, and 21 bases lay between the germline ends. This CDR3 reads CASSYPTPRPVRSTDTQYF. CDR3 coding DNA: TGTGCCAGCAGTTACCCGACTCCTCGGCCCGTACGAAGCACAGATACGCAGTATTTT.

This sequence joins TRBV3-1 and TRBJ2-7; D perhaps matches TRBD1 (5 bases). Germline CDR1 and CDR2: LGHDT and YNNKEL (reference sequence). The CDR3 is 13 amino acids. V lost 2 bases, J lost 3 bases, and 8 bases lay in between. CDR3 nucleotide sequence: TGTGCCAGCAGCCAACTAACAGGCTACGAGCAGTACTTC. Its protein product is CASSQLTGYEQYF.

This clonotype occurred a few times. V usage is TRBV4-1 and J usage is TRBJ2-3; D remains unclear. V was cut by 0 bases and J by 2 bases, with 6 bases left in between. Germline V gene data show CDR1 as MGHRA and CDR2 as YSYEKL. CDR3 length: 14 residues. The CDR3 loop reads CASSQDDPTDTQYF. CDR3 sequence (DNA): TGCGCCAGCAGCCAAGATGACCCCACAGATACGCAGTATTTT.

The chain joins TRBV15 to TRBJ2-3; TRBD1 is a possible D gene (7 bases). The germline CDR1 and CDR2 sequences are LNHNV and YYDKDF (reference sequence). V dropped 3 bases and J dropped 3 bases, with 13 bases sitting between them. The CDR3 runs to 15 residues. The CDR3 is CATSSQGGATDTQYF. CDR3 in DNA: TGTGCCACCAGCAGTCAGGGGGGCGCGACAGATACGCAGTATTTT.

The J gene is TRBJ1-2, the V gene TRBV20-1, with D uncertain. Germline V gives CDR1 DFQATT, CDR2 SNEGSKA (reference sequence). V dropped 5 bases and J dropped 7 bases, with 29 bases sitting between them. The CDR3 is 17 residues long. As DNA, the CDR3 is TGCAGTGCTGGGAGAACCGATGGGGAGACCCTAAGCTCTGGCTACACCTTC. Translated, it gives CSAGRTDGETLSSGYTF.

There are many counts of this clonotype. The chain is built from TRBV4-1 and TRBJ2-2; D is unclear. This CDR3 comprises 14 residues. The ends were cut back, 0 bases at V and 5 bases at J, with 7 bases in the middle. Germline assignment: CDR1 MGHRA and CDR2 YSYEKL. In nucleotides, the CDR3 is TGCGCCAGCAGCCAAGAATGGGCGACCGGGGAGCTGTTTTTT. This translates into CASSQEWATGELFF.

There are many counts of this clonotype. The rearrangement links TRBV5-1 to TRBJ2-1; a weak D match, TRBD1 (6 bases). The germline V gene has CDR1 SGHRS and CDR2 YFSETQ. The germline V and J ends were trimmed by 3 bases and 4 bases, with 17 bases remaining between them. The CDR3 loop spans 16 amino acids. CDR3 in amino acids: CASSSVTGHAYNEQFF. The CDR3 DNA reads as TGCGCCAGCAGCTCCGTAACAGGGCACGCTTACAATGAGCAGTTCTTC.

This clonotype was counted many times. The chain couples TRBV15 to TRBJ1-2; D unclear. Germline V gives CDR1 LNHNV, CDR2 YYDKDF (reference sequence). Trimming took 0 bases from V and 10 from J, leaving 12 bases between them. CDR3 length: 13 residues. The CDR3 loop reads CATSREPRFDYTF. The CDR3 nucleotides read TGTGCCACCAGCAGAGAACCTCGATTTGACTACACCTTC.

The V and J genes are TRBV20-1 and TRBJ1-3, with D unclear. CDR3 length: 15 amino acids. Between the trimmed V and J ends, which lost 2 bases and 4 bases, there was a span of 15 bases. Germline V gene lookup returns CDR1 DFQATT and CDR2 SNEGSKA (reference sequence). CDR3 protein: CSARSPLVTGNTIYF. The CDR3 bases are TGCAGTGCTAGAAGCCCCCTCGTAACCGGAAACACCATATATTTT.

The gene calls are TRBV3-1 and TRBJ2-3; 8 nucleotides line up with TRBD2. CDR1 LGHDT and CDR2 YNNKEL come from the germline V gene (reference sequence). The CDR3 is 15 residues long. With V trimmed by 0 bases and J by 8 bases, 7 bases remained unmatched. For the CDR3, the DNA is TGTGCCAGCAGCCAAGATGCGGTAGCGGGGCGTACGCAGTATTTT. Its protein product is CASSQDAVAGRTQYF.